A few counts support the clone carrying this T cell receptor beta chain. Carried by the TCR beta cDNA libraries were unique molecular identifiers. TCRdb re-derived calls from the PCR reads in MiXCR, one entry per CDR3 protein. The data show roughly 170,000 distinct CDR3 sequences, approximately 31% seen once. The data were obtained in a study of post-analysis software for immune sequencing data. This receptor was identified in a girl aged 5-17 years with multiple sclerosis. The sequenced material came from blood.

The CDR3 DNA sequence: TGCGCCAGCAGCATCGACCCCGGGACAGGGATGGGTCAGCCCCAGCATTTT. It specifies CASSIDPGTGMGQPQHF. The chain combines TRBV5-1 with TRBJ1-5, with TRBD1 matching over 9 bases. Looked up from germline, CDR1 is SGHRS and CDR2 is YFSETQ. The CDR3 has 17 amino acids. Germline trimming cut 4 bases from V and 6 bases from J; bases unmatched to any gene: 14.